The 15 T cell receptor beta chains in this list originate from one sample, sequenced in a study of cytomegalovirus exposure and HLA in healthy donors. The PCR ran on 60 Vbeta and 13 Jbeta primers. The repertoire was sequenced with immunoSEQ multiplex PCR; TCRdb's copy has only in-frame clones and lacks some. The table has 150,000 to 200,000 clones, more than 75% seen once; the top ten hold 1.6%. Sequencing input: PBMCs. The receptors come from a woman between 50 and 59 years old in good health and CMV-seronegative.

The J gene is TRBJ2-7, the V gene TRBV11-3; the D gene is possibly TRBD2 (6 bases). CDR1 is SGHNT, CDR2 YENEEA, per germline. V gave up 5 bases and J gave up 1 base, with 9 bases separating them. The CDR3 is made up of 13 amino acids. CDR3 nucleotides: TGTGCCAGCAGCCGGGGGTCTTCCTACGAGCAGTACTTC. Protein sequence: CASSRGSSYEQYF.

The rearrangement links TRBV6-1 to TRBJ1-2, with 9 bases that match TRBD1. There are 15 residues in the CDR3. Trimming took 7 bases from V and 4 from J; bases not matched to a gene: 10. Per the germline V gene, CDR1 is MNHNS and CDR2 is SASEGT. DNA for the CDR3: TGTGCCAGCAATCCCGGCGGGACAGGGAGCTATGGCTACACCTTC. This codes for CASNPGGTGSYGYTF.

This chain links TRBV19 with TRBJ1-2; D call uncertain. This CDR3 region has 15 residues. V was clipped by 3 bases and J by 0 bases, with 11 bases between them. Germline V gene lookup returns CDR1 LNHDA and CDR2 SQIVND (reference sequence). In nucleotides, the CDR3 is TGTGCCAGTAGTATTACGGAGCTTTCTAACTATGGCTACACCTTC. This sequence encodes CASSITELSNYGYTF. The full variable domain, rest sourced from reference TRBV19 and TRBJ1-2, is DGGITQSPKYLFRKEGQNVTLSCEQNLNHDAMYWYRQDPGQGLRLIYYSQIVNDFQKGDIAEGYSVSREKKESFPLTVTSAQKNPTAFYLCASSITELSNYGYTFGSGTRLTVV.

CDR3 nucleotides: TGTGCCAGCAGTCTAATGGGAAGGGGCAATGAAAAACTGTTTTTT. Protein product: CASSLMGRGNEKLFF. This sequence joins TRBV27 and TRBJ1-4, with TRBD1 as a possible D gene (5 bases). V lost 5 bases and J lost 5, with 15 bases in between. CDR1 is MNHEY, CDR2 SMNVEV, per germline (reference sequence). This CDR3 has 15 amino acids.

Note on this clone: This likely comes from a read error, as the CDR3 has no conserved phenylalanine or tryptophan at its end. The DNA is left out, because the CDR3 cannot be placed on it with certainty; the CDR3 is given as TCRdb lists it. Here the CDR3 reads CATTRGLNQGPAMATPKL. This chain connects TRBV15 to TRBJ1-2; the table names TRBD1, a call not compared with the DNA. The CDR3 totals 18 residues, both ends included. Germline-derived CDR1 and CDR2 are LNHNV and YYDKDF (reference sequence).

The V call is TRBV28, the J call TRBJ2-2, with TRBD2 matching 11 bases. The J segment lost 6 bases and the V segment lost 7 bases, leaving 16 bases of the junction unmatched. CDR3 size: 18 residues. Germline V CDR1 and CDR2: MDHEN, SYDVKM. The CDR3 reads CASTLGTSGLWGPGELFF. The CDR3 DNA reads TGTGCCAGCACCCTAGGGACTAGCGGACTTTGGGGACCCGGGGAGCTGTTTTTT.

The chain links TRBV4-3 to TRBJ2-7, with D tentatively TRBD1 (5 bases). CDR1 is LGHNA, CDR2 YSLEER, per germline. V gave up 5 bases and J gave up 1 base, with 9 bases separating them. CDR3 size: 13 residues. This CDR3 reads CASSLKGSYEQYF. CDR3 bases: TGCGCCAGCAGCTTAAAGGGGTCCTACGAGCAGTACTTC.

The V and J genes are TRBV5-1 and TRBJ2-5, with D perhaps matching TRBD2 (6 bases). Trimming left V 0 bases short and J 7 bases short, with 13 bases between. CDR1 and CDR2 (germline): SGHRS, YFSETQ. The CDR3 covers 14 residues. The CDR3 here is CASSLEIRGGTQYF. The CDR3, as DNA: TGCGCCAGCAGCTTGGAAATAAGGGGAGGGACCCAGTACTTC.

The chain employs TRBV11-3 and TRBJ2-5; 9 bases agree with TRBD2. V gave up 1 base and J gave up 5 bases; unmatched junction bases: 8. This CDR3 comprises 16 residues. From germline, CDR1 is SGHNT and CDR2 YENEEA. The CDR3 reads CASSLGVGTSFETQYF. CDR3 DNA: TGTGCCAGCAGCTTAGGAGTCGGGACTAGCTTTGAGACCCAGTACTTC.

In its sample, this clone was seen a few times. V is TRBV9 and J is TRBJ1-4; 7 nucleotides align to TRBD1. V was pared by 0 bases and J by 4 bases, with 3 bases of the junction left unmatched. CDR3 size: 15 residues. The germline V gene has CDR1 SGDLS and CDR2 YYNGEE. CDR3 amino acids: CASSVGDSHNEKLFF. The CDR3 DNA follows: TGTGCCAGCAGCGTAGGGGACAGTCATAATGAAAAACTGTTTTTT.

The gene calls are TRBV5-1 and TRBJ2-3; TRBD2 matches at 13 bases. CDR1 and CDR2 (germline): SGHRS, YFSETQ. The CDR3 has 21 residues. Unmatched junction bases numbered 22, after V lost 4 bases and J lost 5 bases. The CDR3, as DNA: TGCGCCAGCAGCCCTTTTCCGGGACAGGGACTAGCGGGACGTTCCCAAGATACGCAGTATTTT. It is translated as CASSPFPGQGLAGRSQDTQYF. The full variable domain, in which reference TRBV5-1 and TRBJ2-3 provide the parts outside the CDR3, is KAGVTQTPRYLIKTRGQQVTLSCSPISGHRSVSWYQQTPGQGLQFLFEYFSETQRNKGNFPGRFSGRQFSNSRSEMNVSTLELGDSALYLCASSPFPGQGLAGRSQDTQYFGPGTRLTVL.

The chain couples TRBV4-3 to TRBJ2-2, with 7 nucleotides matching TRBD1. The germline CDR1 and CDR2 sequences are LGHNA and YSLEER. V lost 2 bases to trimming and J lost 0 bases; unmatched junction nucleotides: 6. The CDR3 has 17 residues. CDR3 amino acids: CASSQFTGTANTGELFF. The DNA of the CDR3 is TGCGCCAGCAGCCAATTTACCGGGACAGCGAACACCGGGGAGCTGTTTTTT.

The chain joins TRBV29-1 to TRBJ1-2; D is perhaps TRBD1 (6 bases). The CDR3 consists of 13 residues. Trimming took 6 bases from V and 8 from J, leaving 19 bases between them. The germline gives CDR1 SQVTM, CDR2 ANQGSEA. For the CDR3, the DNA is TGCAGCGTCTCGGACAGTCCGCTTTGGGGCTACACCTTC. Amino acid sequence: CSVSDSPLWGYTF. The full variable domain, rest sourced from reference TRBV29-1 and TRBJ1-2, is SAVISQKPSRDICQRGTSLTIQCQVDSQVTMMFWYRQQPGQSLTLIATANQGSEATYESGFVIDKFPISRPNLTFSTLTVSNMSPEDSSIYLCSVSDSPLWGYTFGSGTRLTVV.

The J gene is TRBJ1-2, the V gene TRBV7-9; perhaps TRBD1 as D (5 bases). This CDR3 is 12 amino acids long. Germline assignment: CDR1 SEHNR and CDR2 FQNEAQ (reference sequence). V lost 5 bases to trimming and J lost 10 bases, with 14 bases between them. The CDR3 sequence: CASSPEQVSYTF. The CDR3, as DNA: TGTGCCAGCAGCCCGGAACAGGTCTCCTACACCTTC.

V gene TRBV27 combines with J gene TRBJ2-7, with TRBD1 as a possible D gene (5 bases). CDR1 is MNHEY and CDR2 is SMNVEV in the germline V gene (reference sequence). The CDR3 is 13 residues long. Trimming removed 6 bases from V and 3 bases from J, with 12 bases in between. CDR3 loop: CASSKWTNYEQYF. CDR3 nucleotides: TGTGCCAGCAGCAAATGGACAAACTACGAGCAGTACTTC.